One T cell receptor (beta chain) is described in this entry. The antigen is undetermined. This record belongs to a study of shared clonotypes between healthy human individuals. Only in-frame clones appear in the TCRdb table, and some are missing; sequencing was by immunoSEQ multiplex PCR. The repertoire consists of 1 million to 1.3 million clones, with 75% to 85% occurring once and the leading ten covering 0.61%. From germline, CDR1 is SGDLS and CDR2 YYNGEE. Trimming left V 0 bases short and J 7 bases short, with 20 bases between. This CDR3 contains 16 residues. Broader study findings: There were few donors, and this limited the genetic and exposure-history diversity represented.

The sequencing sample was made of memory CD4+ T cells from PBMCs. Sample subset: CD45RA-negative fraction. The rearrangement links TRBV9 to TRBJ2-7; D is perhaps TRBD1 (8 bases). The sequence came from a man in his late teens or twenties in good health. Some clones in this sample may be carry-over from other donors' samples. CDR3 residues: CASSVAVGGGTGEQYF. CDR3 nucleotide sequence: TGTGCCAGCAGCGTAGCTGTGGGGGGAGGGACAGGAGAGCAGTACTTC.